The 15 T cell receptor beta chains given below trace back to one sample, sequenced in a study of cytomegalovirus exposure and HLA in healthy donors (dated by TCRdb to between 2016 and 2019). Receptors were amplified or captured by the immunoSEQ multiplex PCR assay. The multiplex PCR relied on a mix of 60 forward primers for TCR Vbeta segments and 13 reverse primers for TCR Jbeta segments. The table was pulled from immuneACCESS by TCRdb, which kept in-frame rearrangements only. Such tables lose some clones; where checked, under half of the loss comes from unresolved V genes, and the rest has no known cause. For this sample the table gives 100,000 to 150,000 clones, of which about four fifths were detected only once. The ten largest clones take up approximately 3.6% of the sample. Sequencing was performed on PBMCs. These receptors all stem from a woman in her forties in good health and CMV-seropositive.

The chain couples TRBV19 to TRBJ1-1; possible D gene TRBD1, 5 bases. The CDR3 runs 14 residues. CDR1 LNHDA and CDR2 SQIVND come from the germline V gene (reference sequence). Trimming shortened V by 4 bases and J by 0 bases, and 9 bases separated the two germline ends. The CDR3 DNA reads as TGTGCCAGTAGTACGGGAGGGGTGAACACTGAAGCTTTCTTT. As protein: CASSTGGVNTEAFF.

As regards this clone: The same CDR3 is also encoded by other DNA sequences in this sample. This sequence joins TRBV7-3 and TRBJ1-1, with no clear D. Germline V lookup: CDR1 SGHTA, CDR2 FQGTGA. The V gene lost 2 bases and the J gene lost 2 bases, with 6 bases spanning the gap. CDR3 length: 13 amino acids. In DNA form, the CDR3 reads TGTGCCAGCAGCTTATCGGGAAACACTGAAGCTTTCTTT. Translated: CASSLSGNTEAFF.

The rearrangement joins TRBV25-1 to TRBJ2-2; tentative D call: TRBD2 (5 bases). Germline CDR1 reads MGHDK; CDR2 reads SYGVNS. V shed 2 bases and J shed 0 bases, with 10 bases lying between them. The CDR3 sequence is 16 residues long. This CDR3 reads CASSEVGVANTGELFF. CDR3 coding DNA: TGTGCCAGCAGTGAAGTCGGGGTCGCGAACACCGGGGAGCTGTTTTTT.

CDR3 protein: CASSLYGGLTLYQETQYF. In DNA form, the CDR3 reads TGTGCCAGCAGCTTGTATGGGGGGTTGACCTTGTACCAAGAGACCCAGTACTTC. This chain links TRBV5-4 with TRBJ2-5; D is perhaps TRBD2 (6 bases). Trimming took 1 base from V and 0 from J, leaving 19 bases between them. The germline gives CDR1 SGHNT, CDR2 YYREEE (reference sequence). This CDR3 comprises 18 residues.

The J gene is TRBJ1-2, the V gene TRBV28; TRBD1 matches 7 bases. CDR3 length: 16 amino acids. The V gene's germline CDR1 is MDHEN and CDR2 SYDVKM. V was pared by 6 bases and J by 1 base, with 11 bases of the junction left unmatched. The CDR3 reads CASREWESGGNYGYTF. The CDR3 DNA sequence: TGTGCCAGCAGAGAGTGGGAGTCAGGGGGTAACTATGGCTACACCTTC.

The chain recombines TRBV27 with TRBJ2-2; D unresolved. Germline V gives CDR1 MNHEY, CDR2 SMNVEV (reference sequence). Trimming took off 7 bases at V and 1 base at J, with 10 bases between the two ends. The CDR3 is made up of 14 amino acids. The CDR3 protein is CASKWRGNTGELFF. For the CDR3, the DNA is TGTGCCAGCAAGTGGCGCGGGAACACCGGGGAGCTGTTTTTT.

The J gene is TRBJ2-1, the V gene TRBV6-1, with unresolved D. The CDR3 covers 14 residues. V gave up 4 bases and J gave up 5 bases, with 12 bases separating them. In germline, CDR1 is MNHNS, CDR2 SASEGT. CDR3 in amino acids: CASSASVSDNEQFF. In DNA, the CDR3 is TGTGCCAGCAGTGCCAGCGTTTCAGACAATGAGCAGTTCTTC.

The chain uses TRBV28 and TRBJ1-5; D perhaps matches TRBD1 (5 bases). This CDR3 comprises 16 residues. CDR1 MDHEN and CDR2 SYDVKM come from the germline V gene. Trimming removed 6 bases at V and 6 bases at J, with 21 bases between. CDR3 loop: CASSHGGANSFQPQHF. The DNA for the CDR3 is TGTGCCAGCAGCCACGGGGGAGCTAACTCCTTTCAGCCCCAGCATTTT.

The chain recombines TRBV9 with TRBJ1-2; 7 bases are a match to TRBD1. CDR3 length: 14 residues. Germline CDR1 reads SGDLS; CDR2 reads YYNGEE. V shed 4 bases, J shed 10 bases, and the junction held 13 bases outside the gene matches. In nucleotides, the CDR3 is TGTGCCAGCAGCTTGAGGGGGACAGTCTCCGACTACACCTTC. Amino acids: CASSLRGTVSDYTF. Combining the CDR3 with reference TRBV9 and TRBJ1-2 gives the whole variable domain DSGVTQTPKHLITATGQRVTLRCSPRSGDLSVYWYQQSLDQGLQFLIQYYNGEERAKGNILERFSAQQFPDLHSELNLSSLELGDSALYFCASSLRGTVSDYTFGSGTRLTVV.

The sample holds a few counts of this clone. This chain's CDR3 is CASSQVRGTGELFF. DNA for the CDR3: TGTGCCAGCAGCCAAGTGCGGGGCACCGGGGAGCTGTTTTTT. The rearrangement uses TRBV14 and TRBJ2-2, with a weak D call TRBD2 (6 bases). The CDR3 has 14 residues. Trimming cost V 1 base and J 4 bases, with 7 bases left between them. Germline assignment: CDR1 SGHDN and CDR2 FVKESK.

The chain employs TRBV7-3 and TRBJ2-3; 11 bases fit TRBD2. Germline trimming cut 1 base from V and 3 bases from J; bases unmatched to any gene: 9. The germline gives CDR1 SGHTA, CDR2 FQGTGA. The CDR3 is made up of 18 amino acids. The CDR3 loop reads CASSLKALAGGGTDTQYF. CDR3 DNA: TGTGCCAGCAGCTTAAAGGCCTTAGCGGGGGGGGGAACAGATACGCAGTATTTT.

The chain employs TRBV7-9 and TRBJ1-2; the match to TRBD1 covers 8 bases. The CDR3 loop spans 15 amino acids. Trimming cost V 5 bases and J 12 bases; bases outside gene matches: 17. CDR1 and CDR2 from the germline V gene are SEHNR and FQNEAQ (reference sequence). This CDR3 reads CASSPGGPKGREDTF. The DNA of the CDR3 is TGTGCCAGCAGCCCAGGGGGCCCAAAAGGGAGGGAAGACACCTTC.

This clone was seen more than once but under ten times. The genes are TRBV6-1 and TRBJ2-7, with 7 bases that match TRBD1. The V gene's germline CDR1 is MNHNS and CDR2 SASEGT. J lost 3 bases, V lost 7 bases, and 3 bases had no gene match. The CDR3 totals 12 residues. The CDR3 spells CASTGQFYEQYF. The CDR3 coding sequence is TGTGCCAGCACGGGACAGTTCTACGAGCAGTACTTC.

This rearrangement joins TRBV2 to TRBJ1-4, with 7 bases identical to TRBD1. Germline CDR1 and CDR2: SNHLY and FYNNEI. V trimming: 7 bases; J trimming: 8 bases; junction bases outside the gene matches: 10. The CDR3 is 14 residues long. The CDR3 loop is CASNSDQGGEKLFF. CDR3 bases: TGTGCCAGCAATTCTGACCAGGGGGGAGAAAAACTGTTTTTT.

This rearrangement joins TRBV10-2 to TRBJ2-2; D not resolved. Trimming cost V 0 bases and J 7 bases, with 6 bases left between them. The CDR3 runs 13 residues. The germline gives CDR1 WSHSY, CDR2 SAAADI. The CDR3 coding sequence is TGCGCCAGCAGTGAGTCGACTGGCGGGGAGCTGTTTTTT. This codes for CASSESTGGELFF.